This T cell receptor (beta chain) emerged from a study of early T cells in non-severe SARS-CoV-2 infection. TCRdb independently ran MiXCR on the 5' RACE reads; one entry per CDR3 protein. This table holds approximately 100,000 distinct CDR3 sequences, more than 9.5% found once. V lost 0 bases, J lost 3 bases, and 12 bases lay in between. From germline, CDR1 is SGHTA and CDR2 FQGNSA. This CDR3 region has 16 residues. The sequencing input was whole blood. This clonotype was sampled from an adult who was a healthcare worker with PCR-confirmed SARS-CoV-2 infection or an uninfected control (not recorded which). The chain joins TRBV7-2 to TRBJ1-5; D not resolved. CDR3 loop: CASSLALPGYNQPQHF. CDR3 sequence (DNA): TGTGCCAGCAGCTTAGCTCTACCCGGTTACAATCAGCCCCAGCATTTT.